These 14 T cell receptor beta chains were sequenced from one sample in a study of blood T cell repertoires in COVID-19. Generated by immunoSEQ multiplex PCR, the TCRdb table keeps only in-frame clones and is missing some. The sample contains around 65,000 clones, about 86% of which appear only once. The sample comprised peripheral blood. Receptors were obtained from a human donor in a cohort sampled during active COVID-19.

The gene calls are TRBV27 and TRBJ2-3; D is possibly TRBD2 (5 bases). Germline V CDR1 and CDR2: MNHEY, SMNVEV (reference sequence). The CDR3 is made up of 15 amino acids. V gave up 3 bases and J gave up 1 base, with 11 bases separating them. CDR3 nucleotide sequence: TGTGCCAGCAGTTTCAGCGGCTATGGCACAGATACGCAGTATTTT. Translated, it gives CASSFSGYGTDTQYF.

This sequence joins TRBV7-2 and TRBJ2-3; 14 bases align to TRBD2. The CDR3 spans 14 residues. The J segment lost 11 bases and the V segment lost 4 bases, leaving 5 bases of the junction unmatched. CDR1 is SGHTA, CDR2 FQGNSA, per germline. The CDR3 region has the DNA TGTGCCAGCAGCTCCGGGACTAGCGGGAGAAGGCAGTATTTT. It specifies CASSSGTSGRRQYF.

The gene calls are TRBV28 and TRBJ1-1, with 8 nucleotides matching TRBD1. This CDR3 is 14 amino acids long. The J segment lost 4 bases and the V segment lost 2 bases, leaving 3 bases of the junction unmatched. Per the germline V gene, CDR1 is MDHEN and CDR2 is SYDVKM. CDR3 DNA: TGTGCCAGCAGTTTAAGGACAGGGTTCACTGAAGCTTTCTTT. Its protein is CASSLRTGFTEAFF.

CDR3 sequence reads: CASSQPWDNLGEQYF. As DNA, the CDR3 is TGCGCCAGCAGTCAACCCTGGGACAACTTGGGGGAGCAGTACTTC. The genes are TRBV23-1 and TRBJ2-7, with TRBD1 as a possible D gene (6 bases). TRBV23-1 is annotated as an ORF whose role is uncertain. The V gene lost 2 bases and the J gene lost 7 bases, with 18 bases spanning the gap. The CDR3 is 15 residues long.

The V gene is TRBV7-3, the J gene TRBJ2-1, with 7 positions matching TRBD2. Germline CDR1 reads SGHTA; CDR2 reads FQGTGA. CDR3 length equals 16 residues. Losses at the gene ends were 0 bases for V and 2 bases for J; bases not matched to a gene: 4. CDR3 protein: CASSLTKGGAYNEQFF. The CDR3 DNA reads as TGTGCCAGCAGCTTAACGAAGGGAGGGGCCTACAATGAGCAGTTCTTC.

The chain has TRBV10-3 and TRBJ1-3; D unresolved. CDR1 is ENHRY and CDR2 is SYGVKD in the germline V gene. The CDR3 contains 13 residues. The germline V and J ends were trimmed by 10 bases and 0 bases, with 10 bases remaining between them. The CDR3 reads CATAGGSGNTIYF. The CDR3 coding sequence is TGTGCCACGGCGGGAGGCTCTGGAAACACCATATATTTT.

The chain has TRBV10-3 and TRBJ1-4; D remains ambiguous. The length of the CDR3 is 13 residues. Germline V gives CDR1 ENHRY, CDR2 SYGVKD. Trimming took 0 bases from V and 7 from J, leaving 6 bases between them. The CDR3 DNA reads TGTGCCATCAGTGAGTCTCCCCGTGAAAAACTGTTTTTT. It is translated as CAISESPREKLFF.

The rearrangement links TRBV6-5 to TRBJ2-7, with 7 bases fitting TRBD1. V gave up 6 bases and J gave up 6 bases; unmatched junction bases: 8. CDR1 is MNHEY, CDR2 SVGAGI, per germline. The length of the CDR3 is 13 residues. This CDR3 reads CASRLTGFGEQYF. For the CDR3, the DNA is TGTGCCAGCAGATTGACAGGGTTCGGCGAGCAGTACTTC.

The chain uses TRBV11-2 and TRBJ2-3; TRBD2 might be the D (5 bases). The CDR3 has 14 residues. Trimming took 3 bases from V and 1 from J, leaving 8 bases between them. The germline gives CDR1 SGHAT, CDR2 FQNNGV. The CDR3: CASSFGLGTDTQYF. The CDR3 coding sequence is TGTGCCAGCAGCTTCGGACTCGGCACAGATACGCAGTATTTT.

This clone was counted once. The V call is TRBV28, the J call TRBJ1-2; TRBD1 matches at 9 bases. The CDR3 has 17 amino acids. The junction had 17 bases not matched to a gene; V was cut back by 7 bases and J by 5 bases. Germline assignment: CDR1 MDHEN and CDR2 SYDVKM. The CDR3 here is CASIEQGGNRGRYGYTF. CDR3 DNA: TGTGCCAGCATAGAGCAGGGGGGAAACAGGGGGCGATATGGCTACACCTTC.

The rearrangement links TRBV7-8 to TRBJ1-5; 9 bases match TRBD1. CDR3 size: 16 residues. Germline values: CDR1 SGHVS, CDR2 FQNEAQ. The trim removed 1 base at V and 9 bases at J, leaving 10 bases unmatched. The chain's CDR3 is CASSLEGGQGKRPQHF. The CDR3 coding sequence is TGTGCCAGCAGCTTAGAGGGGGGACAGGGTAAGAGGCCCCAGCATTTT.

The chain joins TRBV27 to TRBJ2-1; TRBD2 aligns across 8 bases. CDR3 length equals 16 residues. Germline assignment: CDR1 MNHEY and CDR2 SMNVEV (reference sequence). Trimming took 2 bases from V and 4 from J; bases not matched to a gene: 7. CDR3 region: CASSLIGTSLYNEQFF. The CDR3 nucleotides are TGTGCCAGCAGTTTAATCGGGACTAGTTTATACAATGAGCAGTTCTTC.

The J gene is TRBJ2-7, the V gene TRBV7-8; 8 positions match TRBD1. The germline V gene has CDR1 SGHVS and CDR2 FQNEAQ. Trimming at V came to 5 bases and at J to 1 base, leaving 4 bases not matched to a gene. The CDR3 totals 14 residues. The CDR3 DNA reads as TGTGCCAGCAGCGAGGACAGGGCGTCCTACGAGCAGTACTTC. It specifies CASSEDRASYEQYF.

This chain links TRBV6-5 with TRBJ2-7; maybe TRBD1 (6 bases). The V and J ends lost 6 bases and 4 bases respectively, with 13 bases between them. The CDR3 is 13 amino acids. Germline loops: CDR1 MNHEY, CDR2 SVGAGI. CDR3 DNA sequence: TGTGCCAGCAGGTCAACAGGGACGTACGAGCAGTACTTC. Protein product: CASRSTGTYEQYF.